This T cell receptor (beta chain) was recorded in a study of blood T cell repertoires in COVID-19. This clone showed up just a few times. Profiling relied on immunoSEQ multiplex PCR, and the TCRdb table lists in-frame clones only, not all of them. The data show roughly 200,000 clones, 76% seen once. Looked up from germline, CDR1 is LNHDA and CDR2 is SQIVND (reference sequence). The V end lost 3 bases, the J end lost 8 bases, and 13 bases lay between the germline ends. The CDR3 totals 13 residues. The sample consisted of peripheral blood. V usage is TRBV19 and J usage is TRBJ1-2; D is ambiguous. This clonotype was sampled from a woman aged 50 to 65 with active or convalescent COVID-19. The CDR3 DNA follows: TGTGCCAGTAGTATTGGGCAATCTCGAGGCTACACCTTC. The encoded protein is CASSIGQSRGYTF.